This passage covers 18 T cell receptor beta chains from one sample sequenced in a study of molecular identifiers for immune sequencing clone quantification. One entry per CDR3 protein results from TCRdb running MiXCR on the PCR reads. The sample lists hundreds of thousands of distinct CDR3 sequences, 25% occurring once. Specimen: naive CD8+ T cells from blood, with Jurkat cell RNA spiked in. Regarding subset: FACS-sorted CD8+CD4-CCR7+CD45RA+ naive T cells. All receptors derive from a human donor in good health. Some libraries in this study had Jurkat cell RNA spiked in.

This clonotype has a handful of counts. This chain connects TRBV28 to TRBJ1-5; 8 nucleotides line up with TRBD1. CDR1 MDHEN and CDR2 SYDVKM come from the germline V gene. CDR3 length: 14 residues. J lost 8 bases, V lost 6 bases, and 9 bases had no gene match. In nucleotides, the CDR3 is TGTGCCAGCAGCATTCAGGGGGCCGGGGAGCCCCAGCATTTT. Residues: CASSIQGAGEPQHF.

As to this clonotype: A much larger clone differs from this one at a single base, so this may be a read error. This chain joins TRBV6-5 and TRBJ1-5; D not resolved. This CDR3 region has 12 residues. From germline, CDR1 is MNHEY and CDR2 SVGAGI. The CDR3 here is CACSSSYQPQHF. CDR3 nucleotide sequence: TGTGCCTGCAGTTCGTCTTATCAGCCCCAGCATTTT.

The chain has TRBV2 and TRBJ1-1; no reliable D call. CDR1 and CDR2 (germline): SNHLY, FYNNEI. V lost 6 bases to trimming and J lost 11 bases, with 25 bases between them. The CDR3 is 15 residues long. In nucleotides, the CDR3 is TGTGCCAGCAGAGAAACTCCGAGACACGGGTCGGAGGCTTTCTTT. It yields the protein CASRETPRHGSEAFF.

This clonotype was detected ten times or more. Germline is not matched at one junction end, which may reflect a read error. The V and J genes are TRBV5-3 and TRBJ2-7, with D possibly matching TRBD1 (6 bases). TRBV5-3 qualifies as an ORF whose function is uncertain. The CDR3 is made up of 14 amino acids. The CDR3 DNA reads as TGTGCCAGCAGCTTGGCCAAGGGGGCCTACGAGCAGTACTTC. It translates to CASSLAKGAYEQYF.

This clonotype was observed a handful of times. V gene TRBV12-3 or TRBV12-4 combines with J gene TRBJ2-7, with D unclear. Trimming stripped 1 base from V and 3 bases from J, with 13 bases between. CDR3 length equals 15 residues. The CDR3: CASSLEAEMGYEQYF. Here the CDR3 DNA reads TGTGCCAGCAGTTTAGAAGCCGAAATGGGCTACGAGCAGTACTTC.

The chain carries TRBV9 and TRBJ2-3, with 7 positions matching TRBD1. The CDR3 is made up of 15 amino acids. The ends lost 0 bases at V and 4 bases at J; junction bases unmatched: 5. Germline CDR1 is SGDLS and CDR2 is YYNGEE. The CDR3: CASSVERQGADTQYF. The CDR3 DNA reads TGTGCCAGCAGCGTAGAGAGACAGGGCGCAGATACGCAGTATTTT.

This chain uses TRBV7-2 with TRBJ1-1; D remains ambiguous. Germline V gene sequence: CDR1 SGHTA, CDR2 FQGNSA. This CDR3 spans 15 amino acids. Trimming stripped 1 base from V and 1 base from J, with 10 bases between. The CDR3 is CASSLVGRRNTEAFF. The CDR3 DNA follows: TGTGCCAGCAGCTTAGTCGGAAGGAGGAACACTGAAGCTTTCTTT.

This clonotype was seen at least ten times. The J gene is TRBJ2-1, the V gene TRBV24-1; D gene unclear. Germline V gene lookup returns CDR1 KGHDR and CDR2 SFDVKD. This CDR3 has 18 amino acids. Between the trimmed V and J ends, which lost 2 bases and 10 bases, there was a span of 26 bases. CDR3 loop: CATSDYDLSRTPWLEQFF. The DNA for the CDR3 is TGTGCCACCAGTGATTACGACCTTTCCCGCACCCCATGGTTGGAGCAGTTCTTC.

The sample holds a few counts of this clonotype. The J gene is TRBJ2-5, the V gene TRBV7-9; D remains unclear. V gave up 3 bases and J gave up 9 bases, with 17 bases separating them. The CDR3 spans 14 residues. Germline V gives CDR1 SEHNR, CDR2 FQNEAQ (reference sequence). The CDR3 region has the DNA TGTGCCAGCAGCTTTAGAGTGGATGGATGGGCCCAGTACTTC. Translated: CASSFRVDGWAQYF.

The chain recombines TRBV20-1 with TRBJ2-7; the D call may be TRBD1 or TRBD2 (5 bases each). CDR1 DFQATT and CDR2 SNEGSKA come from the germline V gene (reference sequence). With 0 bases removed from V and 6 bases from J, the gap between germline ends came to 9 bases. The CDR3 is 12 residues long. The CDR3 loop reads CSARDEGTEQYF. Here the CDR3 DNA reads TGCAGTGCTAGAGATGAGGGGACCGAGCAGTACTTC.

This clonotype was seen ten or more times. This rearrangement joins TRBV6-2 or TRBV6-3 to TRBJ2-2, with D perhaps assigned TRBD1 or TRBD2 (5 bases each). Germline CDR1 and CDR2: MNHEY and SVGEGT. V was cut by 6 bases and J by 1 base, with 21 bases left in between. This CDR3 is 18 amino acids long. CDR3 protein: CASRISFGTVKNTGELFF. The CDR3 nucleotides are TGTGCCAGCAGGATTTCATTCGGGACCGTAAAGAACACCGGGGAGCTGTTTTTT.

Many counts were recorded for this clonotype. The V gene is TRBV4-1, the J gene TRBJ1-1, with D unclear. Germline CDR1 reads MGHRA; CDR2 reads YSYEKL. The CDR3 runs to 12 residues. Deletions cut 3 bases from V and 5 bases from J, with 7 bases between. The CDR3 DNA sequence: TGCGCCAGCAGCCATGCGGGGACTGAAGCTTTCTTT. Its translation: CASSHAGTEAFF.

Turning to this clonotype: A read error may explain this, as a much larger clone is one base away. The rearrangement links TRBV4-3 to TRBJ2-7, with no clear D. With 0 bases removed from V and 2 bases from J, the gap between germline ends came to 11 bases. The CDR3 runs 15 residues. The germline gives CDR1 LGHNA, CDR2 YSLEER. The CDR3 sequence is CASSQDKDKAYEQYF. The CDR3 DNA reads as TGCGCCAGCAGCCAAGATAAGGATAAGGCCTACGAGCAGTACTTC.

In its sample, this clonotype was seen many times. The V and J genes are TRBV28 and TRBJ2-2, with D tentatively TRBD2 (6 bases). The germline V gene encodes CDR1 MDHEN and CDR2 SYDVKM. This CDR3 spans 15 amino acids. V was pared by 1 base and J by 6 bases, with 12 bases between. This chain's CDR3 is CASSLYPGDPGELFF. CDR3 nucleotides: TGTGCCAGCAGTTTATATCCGGGGGATCCCGGGGAGCTGTTTTTT.

The chain combines TRBV28 with TRBJ1-6, with TRBD1 as a possible D gene (5 bases). In germline, CDR1 is MDHEN, CDR2 SYDVKM. The CDR3 extends over 14 amino acids. V was shortened by 4 bases and J by 11 bases, with 15 bases between the two germline ends. CDR3 sequence reads: CASSYRGRDTPLHF. CDR3 in DNA: TGTGCCAGCAGTTATCGGGGGAGGGATACACCCCTCCACTTT.

This clonotype has at least ten counts. The J gene is TRBJ2-7, the V gene TRBV4-3; 11 bases fit TRBD1. Trimming removed 1 base from V and 5 bases from J; junction bases left unmatched: 7. The germline V gene has CDR1 LGHNA and CDR2 YSLEER. The CDR3 is 16 residues long. CDR3 nucleotide sequence: TGCGCCAGCAGCCAAGCAACCGGGACAGGGGGTGACGAGCAGTACTTC. This codes for CASSQATGTGGDEQYF.

J is TRBJ1-1 and V is TRBV19; D not certain. Germline values: CDR1 LNHDA, CDR2 SQIVND (reference sequence). V was trimmed by 4 bases and J by 3 bases, leaving 9 bases between them. This CDR3 region has 13 residues. The chain's CDR3 is CASSTLGDTEAFF. The CDR3, as DNA: TGTGCCAGTAGTACCTTGGGCGACACTGAAGCTTTCTTT.

The chain couples TRBV12-3 or TRBV12-4 to TRBJ1-1; perhaps TRBD1 as D (6 bases). The V end was cut by 5 bases, the J end by 4 bases, with 14 bases between. The CDR3 is 14 amino acids. The CDR3 coding sequence is TGTGCCAGCAGTGTGACAGGCCCGGGCACTGAAGCTTTCTTT. Its protein is CASSVTGPGTEAFF.